These T cell receptor beta chains were read from a single sample in a study of early T cells in non-severe SARS-CoV-2 infection. TCRdb passed the 5' RACE reads through MiXCR, listing each CDR3 protein once. The sample consists of about 110,000 distinct CDR3 sequences, 9.5% to 13% of them appearing once. The sample taken for sequencing was whole blood. The receptors originated from an adult who was a healthcare worker with PCR-confirmed SARS-CoV-2 infection or an uninfected control (not recorded which). Each CDR3 is given with its conserved first and last residue. D genes are given only for firm matches. Size values are once, few and many counts, or a class for expanded clones, and some rows have none.

D gene: .; clone size: .; V gene: TRBV7-9; J gene: TRBJ1-1; CDR3 length: 14; CDR3 DNA: TGTGCCAGCAGCTCCTTACAGGGGAACACTGAAGCTTTCTTT; CDR3 protein: CASSSLQGNTEAFF
D gene: .; clone size: few; V gene: TRBV5-4; J gene: TRBJ1-5; CDR3 length: 12; CDR3 DNA: TGTGCCAGCAGCTTTGATGGGCAGCCCCAGCATTTT; CDR3 protein: CASSFDGQPQHF
D gene: TRBD2; clone size: few; V gene: TRBV5-1; J gene: TRBJ2-5; CDR3 length: 15; CDR3 DNA: TGCGCCAGCAAGGATTGGGGAGGGAGTGAAGAGACCCAGTACTTC; CDR3 protein: CASKDWGGSEETQYF
D gene: .; clone size: few; V gene: TRBV6-1; J gene: TRBJ1-3; CDR3 length: 16; CDR3 DNA: TGTGCCAGCAGTGAGGGGGGCGGACACTCTGGAAACACCATATATTTT; CDR3 protein: CASSEGGGHSGNTIYF
D gene: TRBD2; clone size: .; V gene: TRBV19; J gene: TRBJ2-5; CDR3 length: 15; CDR3 DNA: TGTGCCAGTAGTAAGGGACTAGCGGGAAGAGAGACCCAGTACTTC; CDR3 protein: CASSKGLAGRETQYF
D gene: .; clone size: .; V gene: TRBV28; J gene: TRBJ1-4; CDR3 length: 12; CDR3 DNA: TGTGCCAGCAGTTCCCCAGGGGAAAAACTGTTTTTT; CDR3 protein: CASSSPGEKLFF
D gene: .; clone size: .; V gene: TRBV9; J gene: TRBJ1-2; CDR3 length: 15; CDR3 DNA: TGTGCCAGCAGCGTAGAAAGGGTTTCAAACTATGGCTACACCTTC; CDR3 protein: CASSVERVSNYGYTF
D gene: TRBD2; clone size: few; V gene: TRBV10-3; J gene: TRBJ2-3; CDR3 length: 13; CDR3 DNA: TGTGCCATAAACGGGGGGACTGCAGATACGCAGTATTTT; CDR3 protein: CAINGGTADTQYF
D gene: TRBD1; clone size: few; V gene: TRBV7-8; J gene: TRBJ2-2; CDR3 length: 16; CDR3 DNA: TGTGCCAGCAGCCTCCGGGACAGGGTTATAGCCGGGGAGCTGTTTTTT; CDR3 protein: CASSLRDRVIAGELFF
D gene: .; clone size: .; V gene: TRBV28; J gene: TRBJ2-7; CDR3 length: 15; CDR3 DNA: TGTGCCAGCAGTTTATCGGGCAGGGGCCGGGACGAGCAGTACTTC; CDR3 protein: CASSLSGRGRDEQYF
D gene: .; clone size: few; V gene: TRBV24-1; J gene: TRBJ2-1; CDR3 length: 13; CDR3 DNA: TGTGCCACCAGTGATTCCAGCGACAATGAGCAGTTCTTC; CDR3 protein: CATSDSSDNEQFF
D gene: .; clone size: .; V gene: TRBV4-1; J gene: TRBJ2-2; CDR3 length: 15; CDR3 DNA: TGCGCCAGCAGCCAAGACCCCTATGCACCCGGGGAGCTGTTTTTT; CDR3 protein: CASSQDPYAPGELFF
D gene: .; clone size: .; V gene: TRBV29-1; J gene: TRBJ2-2; CDR3 length: 11; CDR3 DNA: TGCAGCGCTCGAAACACCGGGGAGCTGTTTTTT; CDR3 protein: CSARNTGELFF
D gene: .; clone size: few; V gene: TRBV2; J gene: TRBJ1-2; CDR3 length: 15; CDR3 DNA: TGTGCCAGCGCCCCTCACCCGCCCAATGGAATTAGCTACACCTTC; CDR3 protein: CASAPHPPNGISYTF
D gene: .; clone size: .; V gene: TRBV19; J gene: TRBJ1-5; CDR3 length: 16; CDR3 DNA: TGTGCCAGTAGTATTCGGGCCCCGGGGGGCAATCAGCCCCAGCATTTT; CDR3 protein: CASSIRAPGGNQPQHF
D gene: .; clone size: .; V gene: TRBV6-5; J gene: TRBJ2-2; CDR3 length: 11; CDR3 DNA: TGTGCCAGCACTAGGGCCGGGGAGCTGTTTTTT; CDR3 protein: CASTRAGELFF
D gene: .; clone size: many; V gene: TRBV6-1; J gene: TRBJ1-6; CDR3 length: 16; CDR3 DNA: TGTGCCAGCACCGGAATCAATCAGGGCTCTTATTCACCCCTCCACTTT; CDR3 protein: CASTGINQGSYSPLHF
D gene: TRBD1; clone size: few; V gene: TRBV7-3; J gene: TRBJ2-2; CDR3 length: 14; CDR3 DNA: TGTGCCAGCAGCCCGACAGGGACCCACGGGGAGCTGTTTTTT; CDR3 protein: CASSPTGTHGELFF
D gene: .; clone size: few; V gene: TRBV29-1; J gene: TRBJ2-5; CDR3 length: 10; CDR3 DNA: TGCAGCACGTACCAAGAGACCCAGTACTTC; CDR3 protein: CSTYQETQYF
D gene: .; clone size: .; V gene: TRBV19; J gene: TRBJ1-1; CDR3 length: 13; CDR3 DNA: TGTGCCAGTAGTATGGGTCAGCTGAATGAAGCTTTCTTT; CDR3 protein: CASSMGQLNEAFF
D gene: TRBD1; clone size: .; V gene: TRBV6-4; J gene: TRBJ2-7; CDR3 length: 14; CDR3 DNA: TGTGCCAGCAGGGCCGGGACAGGGGGCGGCGAGCAGTACTTC; CDR3 protein: CASRAGTGGGEQYF
D gene: TRBD2; clone size: .; V gene: TRBV9; J gene: TRBJ2-7; CDR3 length: 14; CDR3 DNA: TGTGCCAGCAGCCCAAGGACTAGCGGCGGCGAGCAGTACTTC; CDR3 protein: CASSPRTSGGEQYF
D gene: .; clone size: few; V gene: TRBV7-2; J gene: TRBJ2-3; CDR3 length: 14; CDR3 DNA: TGTGCCAGCAGCCATAGCAGGAGCACAGATACGCAGTATTTT; CDR3 protein: CASSHSRSTDTQYF
D gene: .; clone size: few; V gene: TRBV10-1; J gene: TRBJ2-7; CDR3 length: 14; CDR3 DNA: TGCGCCCTCCGGGAAGGGGCCGTGTCCCACGAGCAGTACTTC; CDR3 protein: CALREGAVSHEQYF
D gene: .; clone size: many; V gene: TRBV10-1; J gene: TRBJ2-6; CDR3 length: 14; CDR3 DNA: TGCGCCAGCAGTTCAGGGTCTGGGGCCAACGTCCTGACTTTC; CDR3 protein: CASSSGSGANVLTF
D gene: .; clone size: .; V gene: TRBV5-1; J gene: TRBJ2-7; CDR3 length: 16; CDR3 DNA: TGCGCCAGCAGCTTGAAAAGCCAAGGATTCACCTACGAGCAGTACTTC; CDR3 protein: CASSLKSQGFTYEQYF
D gene: .; clone size: many; V gene: TRBV12-3/TRBV12-4; J gene: TRBJ1-1; CDR3 length: 16; CDR3 DNA: TGTGCCAGCAATCGTGTTGTCGGGGGGCGTATCACTGAAGCTTTCTTT; CDR3 protein: CASNRVVGGRITEAFF
D gene: .; clone size: many; V gene: TRBV6-1; J gene: TRBJ1-5; CDR3 length: 17; CDR3 DNA: TGTGCCAGCAGAGGTCGTGGACAGATTTATAGCAATCAGCCCCAGCATTTT; CDR3 protein: CASRGRGQIYSNQPQHF
D gene: .; clone size: many; V gene: TRBV20-1; J gene: TRBJ1-1; CDR3 length: 12; CDR3 DNA: TGCAGTGCTAGGGGAGTGAACACTGAAGCTTTCTTT; CDR3 protein: CSARGVNTEAFF
D gene: .; clone size: many; V gene: TRBV7-6; J gene: TRBJ2-5; CDR3 length: 14; CDR3 DNA: TGTGCCAGCAGCCCATTGTCCCGAGACGAGACCCAGTACTTC; CDR3 protein: CASSPLSRDETQYF
D gene: .; clone size: few; V gene: TRBV2; J gene: TRBJ1-1; CDR3 length: 13; CDR3 DNA: TGTGCCAGCAGCCGGAGGCAGAACACTGAAGCTTTCTTT; CDR3 protein: CASSRRQNTEAFF
D gene: TRBD2; clone size: .; V gene: TRBV7-6; J gene: TRBJ2-1; CDR3 length: 15; CDR3 DNA: TGTGCCAGCAGCTTCCTAGCGGGGGGGGAGAATGAGCAGTTCTTC; CDR3 protein: CASSFLAGGENEQFF
D gene: .; clone size: many; V gene: TRBV18; J gene: TRBJ1-2; CDR3 length: 11; CDR3 DNA: TGTGCCAGCTCACCGGCGGACGGCTACACCTTC; CDR3 protein: CASSPADGYTF
D gene: .; clone size: .; V gene: TRBV12-3/TRBV12-4; J gene: TRBJ2-7; CDR3 length: 13; CDR3 DNA: TGTGCCAGCAGTTTAGCGGGCAGTTACGAGCAGTACTTC; CDR3 protein: CASSLAGSYEQYF
D gene: .; clone size: few; V gene: TRBV5-1; J gene: TRBJ2-1; CDR3 length: 15; CDR3 DNA: TGCGCCAGCAGCTTGGTAGTGGGAGTCTCCAATGAGCAGTTCTTC; CDR3 protein: CASSLVVGVSNEQFF
D gene: TRBD2; clone size: few; V gene: TRBV7-9; J gene: TRBJ2-3; CDR3 length: 15; CDR3 DNA: TGTGCCAGCAGCTCAGGACTAGCGGCGGGAGATACGCAGTATTTT; CDR3 protein: CASSSGLAAGDTQYF
D gene: .; clone size: many; V gene: TRBV27; J gene: TRBJ2-1; CDR3 length: 15; CDR3 DNA: TGTGCCAGCAAGACACTACCCTCCCTCCACAATGAGCAGTTCTTC; CDR3 protein: CASKTLPSLHNEQFF
D gene: TRBD1; clone size: .; V gene: TRBV27; J gene: TRBJ2-1; CDR3 length: 14; CDR3 DNA: TGTGCCACCACTCGGGCAGGGGGCTACAATGAGCAGTTCTTC; CDR3 protein: CATTRAGGYNEQFF
D gene: TRBD1; clone size: .; V gene: TRBV2; J gene: TRBJ1-5; CDR3 length: 14; CDR3 DNA: TGTGCCAGCAGTGGGGACAGGCCCAATCAGCCCCAGCATTTT; CDR3 protein: CASSGDRPNQPQHF
D gene: .; clone size: few; V gene: TRBV11-2; J gene: TRBJ2-4; CDR3 length: 15; CDR3 DNA: TGTGCCAGCAGCTTAACAGGGTTAGCCAAAAACATTCAGTACTTC; CDR3 protein: CASSLTGLAKNIQYF
D gene: .; clone size: few; V gene: TRBV7-9; J gene: TRBJ2-5; CDR3 length: 13; CDR3 DNA: TGTGCCAGCAGCTTAGCAGGGGAAGTGACCCAGTACTTC; CDR3 protein: CASSLAGEVTQYF
D gene: .; clone size: few; V gene: TRBV11-2; J gene: TRBJ2-3; CDR3 length: 15; CDR3 DNA: TGTGCCAGCAGCTTAGAAGTAGAGATTACAGATACGCAGTATTTT; CDR3 protein: CASSLEVEITDTQYF
D gene: .; clone size: many; V gene: TRBV11-2; J gene: TRBJ1-4; CDR3 length: 15; CDR3 DNA: TGTGCCAGCAGCAAAGGCCTGAGGGTGAAAGAAAAACTGTTTTTT; CDR3 protein: CASSKGLRVKEKLFF
D gene: .; clone size: .; V gene: TRBV3-1; J gene: TRBJ1-2; CDR3 length: 15; CDR3 DNA: TGTGCCAGCAGCCCTACGAGCCCCCGGGACTATGGCTACACCTTC; CDR3 protein: CASSPTSPRDYGYTF
D gene: .; clone size: few; V gene: TRBV15; J gene: TRBJ1-5; CDR3 length: 15; CDR3 DNA: TGTGCCACCAGCAGAAAAGACAGTATCAATCAGCCCCAGCATTTT; CDR3 protein: CATSRKDSINQPQHF
D gene: .; clone size: few; V gene: TRBV4-1; J gene: TRBJ2-5; CDR3 length: 15; CDR3 DNA: TGCGCCAGCAGCCAAGACCCCGGATTGGTGGAGACCCAGTACTTC; CDR3 protein: CASSQDPGLVETQYF
D gene: TRBD1; clone size: many; V gene: TRBV12-3/TRBV12-4; J gene: TRBJ1-1; CDR3 length: 16; CDR3 DNA: TGTGCCAGCAGTTTAGGGTTGGGACAGGGGAACACTGAAGCTTTCTTT; CDR3 protein: CASSLGLGQGNTEAFF
D gene: .; clone size: many; V gene: TRBV20-1; J gene: TRBJ2-2; CDR3 length: 14; CDR3 DNA: TGCAGTGCAGCTGGGCCGGGATGGCACGGGGAGCTGTTTTTT; CDR3 protein: CSAAGPGWHGELFF
D gene: TRBD2; clone size: .; V gene: TRBV4-1; J gene: TRBJ2-7; CDR3 length: 16; CDR3 DNA: TGCGCCAGCAGCCAAGGACTAGCGGGGGATTCCTACGAGCAGTACTTC; CDR3 protein: CASSQGLAGDSYEQYF
D gene: .; clone size: many; V gene: TRBV7-9; J gene: TRBJ2-3; CDR3 length: 16; CDR3 DNA: TGTGCCAGCAGCCCCCCGCGGGACCTTAGGAGAGATACGCAGTATTTT; CDR3 protein: CASSPPRDLRRDTQYF
D gene: .; clone size: many; V gene: TRBV5-1; J gene: TRBJ2-7; CDR3 length: 13; CDR3 DNA: TGCGCCAGCAGCACAGACCTTCAGGGCGAGCAGTACTTC; CDR3 protein: CASSTDLQGEQYF
D gene: TRBD1; clone size: .; V gene: TRBV30; J gene: TRBJ1-5; CDR3 length: 15; CDR3 DNA: TGTGCCTGGTCGGGACAGGGGGCGCAGGGTCAGCCCCAGCATTTT; CDR3 protein: CAWSGQGAQGQPQHF
D gene: TRBD1; clone size: .; V gene: TRBV11-2; J gene: TRBJ1-5; CDR3 length: 14; CDR3 DNA: TGTGCCAGCAGCCCCACAGGGGTCTATCAGCCCCAGCATTTT; CDR3 protein: CASSPTGVYQPQHF
D gene: TRBD1; clone size: .; V gene: TRBV4-1; J gene: TRBJ2-6; CDR3 length: 18; CDR3 DNA: TGCGCCAGCAGCCACCGACAGGGCATGGGGTCTGGGGCCAACGTCCTGACTTTC; CDR3 protein: CASSHRQGMGSGANVLTF
D gene: .; clone size: .; V gene: TRBV27; J gene: TRBJ1-5; CDR3 length: 15; CDR3 DNA: TGTGCCAGCAGTCCCAGACAGTATAGCAATCAGCCCCAGCATTTT; CDR3 protein: CASSPRQYSNQPQHF
D gene: .; clone size: many; V gene: TRBV5-1; J gene: TRBJ1-3; CDR3 length: 16; CDR3 DNA: TGCGCCGGGACATACCCCGAGTCTCTCTCTGGAAACACCATATATTTT; CDR3 protein: CAGTYPESLSGNTIYF
D gene: .; clone size: .; V gene: TRBV5-1; J gene: TRBJ2-3; CDR3 length: 15; CDR3 DNA: TGCGCCAGCAGCTTAGAGGGAGATGGCACAGATACGCAGTATTTT; CDR3 protein: CASSLEGDGTDTQYF